The 15 T cell receptor beta chains below were found in one sample sequenced in a study of siplizumab effects on memory and regulatory T cells. The repertoire was sequenced with immunoSEQ multiplex PCR; TCRdb's copy has only in-frame clones and lacks some. The sample contains 100,000 to 120,000 clones, 80% to 95% of which appear only once. What was sequenced was CD4+ T cells sorted from blood. All receptors come from a human donor in good health.

This clone has a handful of counts. This sequence joins TRBV5-4 and TRBJ2-5, with D uncertain. The CDR3 covers 12 residues. The V gene lost 3 bases and the J gene lost 4 bases, with 7 bases spanning the gap. Germline CDR1 is SGHNT and CDR2 is YYREEE (reference sequence). DNA for the CDR3: TGTGCCAGCAGCTCGATAGGAGAGACCCAGTACTTC. Its protein is CASSSIGETQYF.

The chain employs TRBV5-1 and TRBJ2-7; D is perhaps TRBD1 (6 bases). The CDR3 extends over 13 amino acids. The V gene lost 4 bases and the J gene lost 3 bases, with 11 bases spanning the gap. The germline V gene encodes CDR1 SGHRS and CDR2 YFSETQ. The chain's CDR3 is CASSKEQGYEQYF. CDR3 nucleotide sequence: TGCGCCAGCAGCAAAGAACAGGGCTACGAGCAGTACTTC.

This chain joins TRBV29-1 and TRBJ1-2; maybe TRBD1 (6 bases). Germline CDR1 reads SQVTM; CDR2 reads ANQGSEA. This CDR3 is 13 amino acids long. The ends were cut back, 8 bases at V and 7 bases at J, with 20 bases in the middle. This chain's CDR3 is CSFVGQLPRGYTF. Here the CDR3 DNA reads TGCAGCTTCGTCGGACAGCTCCCTCGTGGCTACACCTTC.

J is TRBJ2-7 and V is TRBV27, with unresolved D. Trimming removed 3 bases from V and 2 bases from J, with 11 bases in between. Germline assignment: CDR1 MNHEY and CDR2 SMNVEV (reference sequence). This CDR3 region has 14 residues. In nucleotides, the CDR3 is TGTGCCAGCAGTTTTGTAGGGTTAGCCTACGAGCAGTACTTC. Encoded protein: CASSFVGLAYEQYF.

The genes are TRBV11-3 and TRBJ2-7; D is uncertain. The CDR3 has 12 amino acids. From germline, CDR1 is SGHNT and CDR2 YENEEA. The V end lost 4 bases, the J end lost 5 bases, and 9 bases lay between the germline ends. The CDR3 sequence: CASSSRDHEQYF. DNA of the CDR3: TGTGCCAGCAGCTCCCGAGACCACGAGCAGTACTTC.

V and J are TRBV5-4 and TRBJ1-2; TRBD1 aligns across 8 bases. Trimming at V came to 0 bases and at J to 6 bases, leaving 10 bases not matched to a gene. This CDR3 spans 16 amino acids. Germline CDR1 is SGHNT and CDR2 is YYREEE (reference sequence). CDR3 DNA: TGTGCCAGCAGCTTGGGGACAGGGTTCGGTCGGGATGGCTACACCTTC. It specifies CASSLGTGFGRDGYTF.

This rearrangement joins TRBV10-3 to TRBJ2-3, with D perhaps given as TRBD1 or TRBD2 (6 bases each). This CDR3 has 16 residues. Germline lookup yields CDR1 ENHRY and CDR2 SYGVKD. Trimming left V 10 bases short and J 2 bases short, with 22 bases between. CDR3 in DNA: TGTGCCACCTCCCCCGGGACAAGCGGGTTCACAGATACGCAGTATTTT. Its protein product is CATSPGTSGFTDTQYF.

The chain joins TRBV7-8 to TRBJ2-7; maybe TRBD2 (6 bases). Germline assignment: CDR1 SGHVS and CDR2 FQNEAQ. The V gene lost 5 bases and the J gene lost 7 bases, with 18 bases spanning the gap. The CDR3 covers 14 residues. In DNA, the CDR3 is TGTGCCAGCAGCCCCACTAGGGGAAGCGGGGAGCAGTACTTC. The encoded protein is CASSPTRGSGEQYF.

The rearrangement links TRBV7-2 to TRBJ2-2; the D call may be TRBD1 or TRBD2 (6 bases each). The CDR3 length is 15 residues. V dropped 2 bases and J dropped 5 bases, with 12 bases sitting between them. Per the germline V gene, CDR1 is SGHTA and CDR2 is FQGNSA. The DNA of the CDR3 is TGTGCCAGCAGCTTATACAGGGAGGAAACCGGGGAGCTGTTTTTT. It yields the protein CASSLYREETGELFF.

The CDR3 sequence is CASSQDLIGGWGLGDKEFF. DNA for the CDR3: TGCGCCAGCAGCCAAGATCTAATTGGAGGATGGGGCTTGGGGGATAAGGAGTTCTTC. The chain links TRBV4-1 to TRBJ2-1; D tentatively reads TRBD1 or TRBD2 (5 bases each). Germline V gene sequence: CDR1 MGHRA, CDR2 YSYEKL. The CDR3 sequence is 19 residues long. Trimming shortened V by 0 bases and J by 14 bases, and 32 bases separated the two germline ends.

V usage is TRBV7-2 and J usage is TRBJ2-7; D gene uncertain. The germline V and J ends were trimmed by 3 bases and 1 base, with 7 bases remaining between them. This CDR3 has 13 amino acids. CDR1 is SGHTA and CDR2 is FQGNSA in the germline V gene. The CDR3, as DNA: TGTGCCAGCAGCTTCCAACATTCCTACGAGCAGTACTTC. It encodes CASSFQHSYEQYF.

The V call is TRBV4-1, the J call TRBJ2-7, with TRBD1 as a possible D gene (7 bases). The CDR3 runs to 17 residues. CDR1 is MGHRA and CDR2 is YSYEKL in the germline V gene. Trimming pared 0 bases from V and 2 bases from J, leaving 17 bases between. CDR3 DNA: TGCGCCAGCAGCCAAGATGGCGGGGCAGGGGGAACCTACGAGCAGTACTTC. Its protein product is CASSQDGGAGGTYEQYF.

The V gene is TRBV19, the J gene TRBJ1-1; TRBD1 agrees at 8 bases. This CDR3 contains 14 residues. Trimming took 5 bases from V and 6 from J; bases not matched to a gene: 8. Per the germline V gene, CDR1 is LNHDA and CDR2 is SQIVND (reference sequence). The CDR3 here is CASSSRTGRAEAFF. In DNA, the CDR3 is TGTGCCAGTAGTTCCCGGACAGGGAGGGCTGAAGCTTTCTTT.

The chain combines TRBV29-1 with TRBJ2-1; D is possibly TRBD1 (5 bases). The CDR3 loop spans 14 amino acids. Trimming pared 0 bases from V and 3 bases from J, leaving 9 bases between. Per the germline V gene, CDR1 is SQVTM and CDR2 is ANQGSEA. CDR3 amino acids: CSVEETAIYNEQFF. The CDR3 DNA sequence: TGCAGCGTTGAAGAGACAGCTATCTACAATGAGCAGTTCTTC.

The rearrangement joins TRBV28 to TRBJ1-2; 10 nucleotides line up with TRBD1. CDR3 size: 17 residues. CDR1 MDHEN and CDR2 SYDVKM come from the germline V gene. V trimming: 6 bases; J trimming: 0 bases; junction bases outside the gene matches: 10. This chain's CDR3 is CASSPAGQGPTNYGYTF. DNA for the CDR3: TGTGCCAGCAGCCCAGCGGGACAGGGGCCTACTAACTATGGCTACACCTTC.